This T cell receptor beta chain emerged from a study of beta chain features in type 1 diabetes. About the study: There was similarity between patients and healthy donors in age, gender and cell yields. The study's findings and limits: Insertions at VDJ junctions were less frequent in type 1 diabetes patients. These patients also deleted more nucleotides at the same junctions. Sequencing of cDNA might inflate the share of cells that strongly express TCR.

Expressed TCRB transcripts were sequenced because the entire RNA isolate underwent reverse transcription. Only in-frame clones appear in the TCRdb table, and some are missing; sequencing was by immunoSEQ multiplex PCR. This table holds hundreds of thousands of clones, over 10% found once. V lost 6 bases, J lost 6 bases, and 17 bases lay in between. Germline V gene sequence: CDR1 MNHEY, CDR2 SMNVEV (reference sequence). The CDR3 is made up of 15 amino acids. Of note for this clone: The target antigen is unknown.

The sequence was obtained from a woman aged 18 to 35 in good health. Sequencing was carried out using naive CD4+ T cells from blood. The chain couples TRBV27 to TRBJ2-2; D not certain. CDR3 DNA: TGTGCCAGCAGCCTAATTTGGGTATCGGCCGGGGAGCTGTTTTTT. The encoded protein is CASSLIWVSAGELFF.